This T cell receptor beta chain was sequenced during a study of T-cell reconstitution after alpha-beta-depleted transplantation in children. Findings of the study overall: Alpha-beta T cells present about two months after transplant were reported to originate from several hundred expanded graft clones. Among T cells one year after transplant, newly produced cells accounted for most counts and diversity.

This clonotype has ten or more counts. Its antigen is currently unknown. For TCRbeta, the library was prepared with unique molecular identifiers. TCRdb called the PCR reads again in MiXCR, with one record for every CDR3 protein. Of around 440,000 distinct CDR3 sequences listed, around 16% are singletons. This TCR was sampled from a boy under three years old who had a stem cell transplant for Wiskott-Aldrich syndrome, so the T cells may come from the graft donor. The starting material was PBMCs, mostly from graft donor cells, obtained 360 days after TCRalphabeta/CD19-depleted stem cell transplant.

As DNA, the CDR3 is TGTGCCAGCAGCGCACGGACTAGCGGGAGAGAGACCCAGTACTTC. Its protein product is CASSARTSGRETQYF. The rearrangement joins TRBV5-6 to TRBJ2-5, with TRBD2 matching 13 bases. The V segment lost 4 bases and the J segment 4 bases; nucleotides outside the gene matches: 4. CDR3 size: 15 residues. CDR1 is SGHDT, CDR2 YYEEEE, per germline.